These T cell receptor beta chains were read from a single sample in a study of CD8+ T cells in alopecia areata. Repertoires were generated with immunoSEQ multiplex PCR, while TCRdb's copy carries only in-frame clones and drops some. The table has approximately 29,000 clones, about three quarters seen once. The specimen was NKG2D-low CD8+ T cells sorted from blood. These receptors came from a human donor with alopecia areata. The conserved cysteine and the conserved F or W are not part of the CDR3 here. The D gene is left open where the match is weak. The size entry is marked missing in some rows and otherwise reads once, few, many or a size class.

clone_size j_call d_call v_call cdr3_aa
- TRBJ2-1 - TRBV6-5 ASSYSGAEQF
few TRBJ2-1 - TRBV14 ASRRLNYNEQF
once TRBJ2-5 TRBD1 TRBV28 ASSLGETGVETQY
once TRBJ2-1 - TRBV4-3 ASSHLAGGSSYNEQF
few TRBJ2-1 - TRBV6-4 ASSDSAESSYNEQF
- TRBJ2-7 - TRBV4-3 ASSQDWFDRSYEQY
- TRBJ2-1 - TRBV9 ASSVDSRVLNEQF
- - - TRBV30 AWIPGANYEQY
- TRBJ1-1 - TRBV27 ASSTPSTEAF
- TRBJ2-7 TRBD1 TRBV4-3 ASSPRTGEYEQY
- TRBJ2-3 - TRBV30 AWSPGAVSTDTQY
few TRBJ1-1 - TRBV29-1 SVVPGNTEAF
- TRBJ2-3 - TRBV30 AWRGRDTQY
- TRBJ2-1 TRBD2 TRBV5-1 ASSRGAGARNEQF